The clone carrying this T cell receptor beta chain was counted only a few times. Its antigen remains unidentified. The source of the sample is a study of PD-1 blockade in mismatch repair-deficient tumors. The V and J ends lost 4 bases and 6 bases, in that order; junction bases with no gene match: 7. This CDR3 region has 14 residues. CDR1 MNHNS and CDR2 SASEGT come from the germline V gene. TCRdb keeps only in-frame clones here, not all; method: immunoSEQ multiplex PCR. The sample records roughly 37,000 clones, over 80% being singletons. TCR sequencing covered a few patients who responded to pembrolizumab. Study-level findings and limits: Rapid post-treatment expansion, then contraction, generally preceding radiologic response, marked tumor-resident clones.

This chain connects TRBV6-1 to TRBJ2-7; TRBD1 matches 9 bases. Sequenced here: PBMCs, sampled roughly nine months after starting pembrolizumab. This sequence was found in an adult with mismatch repair-deficient cancer. In DNA, the CDR3 is TGTGCCAGCAGTGCCGGAGGGACAGGGACCGAGCAGTACTTC. This codes for CASSAGGTGTEQYF.